The 14 T cell receptor beta chains in this list originate from one sample, sequenced in a study of OX40 agonist ivuxolimab in advanced cancers. TCRdb's copy holds only in-frame clones and misses some; the assay was immunoSEQ multiplex PCR. The sample holds roughly 46,000 clones, roughly 90% seen once. This specimen consisted of CD4+ or CD8+ T cells sorted from blood, obtained in a trial of the OX40 agonist ivuxolimab. These receptors originate from an adult with an advanced solid tumor such as melanoma, head and neck, liver or kidney cancer.

The chain combines TRBV27 with TRBJ2-7; 8 nucleotides agree with TRBD1. Germline CDR1 MNHEY, CDR2 SMNVEV (reference sequence). V trimming: 3 bases; J trimming: 5 bases; junction bases outside the gene matches: 3. The CDR3 runs 13 residues. The CDR3 reads CASSFDRGHEQYF. CDR3 sequence (DNA): TGTGCCAGCAGTTTCGACAGGGGACACGAGCAGTACTTC.

The chain couples TRBV9 to TRBJ2-1, with 7 bases fitting TRBD2. CDR3 length: 15 amino acids. Germline V gene sequence: CDR1 SGDLS, CDR2 YYNGEE. The trim removed 3 bases at V and 4 bases at J, leaving 7 bases unmatched. CDR3 residues: CASSGEGVIYNEQFF. Here the CDR3 DNA reads TGTGCCAGCAGCGGGGAGGGAGTCATTTACAATGAGCAGTTCTTC.

This chain links TRBV5-4 with TRBJ2-2; maybe TRBD1 (7 bases). Looked up from germline, CDR1 is SGHNT and CDR2 is YYREEE (reference sequence). The CDR3 is 14 residues long. V lost 5 bases to trimming and J lost 5 bases, with 13 bases between them. The DNA for the CDR3 is TGTGCCAGCAGTTACAGGGGAGGTACCGGGGAGCTGTTTTTT. Translation gives CASSYRGGTGELFF.

V and J are TRBV27 and TRBJ2-7; TRBD1 agrees at 10 bases. This CDR3 spans 15 amino acids. Germline values: CDR1 MNHEY, CDR2 SMNVEV (reference sequence). The ends lost 5 bases at V and 2 bases at J; junction bases unmatched: 6. Here the CDR3 reads CASSPGQGIPYEQYV. In DNA form, the CDR3 reads TGTGCCAGCAGTCCGGGACAGGGGATCCCCTACGAGCAGTACGTC.

The chain couples TRBV7-6 to TRBJ1-5, with D possibly being TRBD1 (6 bases). The ends were cut back, 1 base at V and 3 bases at J, with 10 bases in the middle. There are 15 residues in the CDR3. Germline V CDR1 and CDR2: SGHVS, FNYEAQ. The CDR3 coding sequence is TGTGCCAGCAGCTTAGACAGGGCCCCCAATCAGCCCCAGCATTTT. It is translated as CASSLDRAPNQPQHF.

The chain combines TRBV15 with TRBJ1-1; D not certain. The CDR3 contains 14 residues. Looked up from germline, CDR1 is LNHNV and CDR2 is YYDKDF (reference sequence). Trimming pared 3 bases from V and 1 base from J, leaving 9 bases between. CDR3 amino acids: CATSRNWGNTEAFF. In DNA, the CDR3 is TGTGCCACCAGCAGGAACTGGGGGAACACTGAAGCTTTCTTT.

The chain recombines TRBV6-5 with TRBJ1-1, with D perhaps TRBD1 (5 bases). The CDR3 extends over 14 amino acids. Per the germline V gene, CDR1 is MNHEY and CDR2 is SVGAGI. With 4 bases removed from V and 0 bases from J, the gap between germline ends came to 9 bases. DNA of the CDR3: TGTGCCAGCAGTTTACAGGTCATGAACACTGAAGCTTTCTTT. This translates into CASSLQVMNTEAFF.

The chain combines TRBV15 with TRBJ2-5, with D possibly TRBD2 on 6 matching bases. The V end was cut by 5 bases, the J end by 3 bases, with 16 bases between. CDR1 is LNHNV and CDR2 is YYDKDF in the germline V gene (reference sequence). This CDR3 contains 15 residues. The CDR3 region has the DNA TGTGCCACCAGCCCCTGGGAGGTCCTTAAAGAGACCCAGTACTTC. This translates into CATSPWEVLKETQYF.

The V call is TRBV13, the J call TRBJ2-1; D remains unclear. The CDR3 has 13 residues. CDR1 and CDR2 (germline): PRHDT, FYEKMQ (reference sequence). V shed 3 bases and J shed 4 bases, with 7 bases lying between them. The CDR3 DNA reads as TGTGCCAGCAGCTTGGGCGCTTACAATGAGCAGTTCTTC. As protein: CASSLGAYNEQFF.

This chain connects TRBV9 to TRBJ1-2; perhaps TRBD1 as D (6 bases). Germline V gives CDR1 SGDLS, CDR2 YYNGEE. Trimming took 0 bases from V and 3 from J, leaving 9 bases between them. The CDR3 loop spans 14 amino acids. This CDR3 is CASSVEGGHYGYTF. The CDR3 nucleotides read TGTGCCAGCAGCGTAGAAGGGGGACACTATGGCTACACCTTC.

The DNA of the CDR3 is TGTGCCAGCGGGACGGTGAACACTGAAGCTTTCTTT. Translating it yields CASGTVNTEAFF. The chain couples TRBV27 to TRBJ1-1; tentative D call: TRBD1 (5 bases). This CDR3 has 12 residues. Germline V gene sequence: CDR1 MNHEY, CDR2 SMNVEV (reference sequence). Trimming cost V 8 bases and J 0 bases, with 7 bases left between them.

This chain links TRBV23-1 with TRBJ2-3, with D unresolved. TRBV23-1 is known as an ORF, though its function is uncertain. V lost 1 base and J 2 bases, leaving 16 bases between the germline ends. This CDR3 comprises 17 residues. As DNA, the CDR3 is TGCGCCAGCAGTCAATTCCTGACGGGCCTACCCACAGATACGCAGTATTTT. This encodes CASSQFLTGLPTDTQYF.

This rearrangement joins TRBV28 to TRBJ1-4; tentatively, D is TRBD1 (5 bases). Germline V gene sequence: CDR1 MDHEN, CDR2 SYDVKM. This CDR3 is 19 amino acids long. V dropped 1 base and J dropped 0 bases, with 18 bases sitting between them. CDR3 in amino acids: CASSLSAGRVLATNEKLFF. The CDR3 region has the DNA TGTGCCAGCAGTTTATCGGCAGGGAGGGTACTTGCAACTAATGAAAAACTGTTTTTT.

J is TRBJ1-4 and V is TRBV7-9, with 8 nucleotides matching TRBD1. The V gene's germline CDR1 is SEHNR and CDR2 FQNEAQ (reference sequence). This CDR3 comprises 15 residues. J gave up 7 bases and V 7 bases, and 11 bases lay outside the gene matches. CDR3 loop: CASTHHDRGIEKLFF. CDR3 nucleotide sequence: TGTGCCAGCACACACCACGACAGGGGTATTGAAAAACTGTTTTTT.